One and the same sample provided the 28 T cell receptor beta chains below, sequenced in a study of T-cell memory formation after mild COVID-19. TCRdb re-analysed the 5' RACE reads in MiXCR, keeping a single row per CDR3 protein. The sample records around 340,000 distinct CDR3 sequences, under 25% being singletons. The sequenced sample was PBMCs or a T cell subset sorted from them (not recorded which). These receptors all come from an adult woman who had mild COVID-19 (a few samples of this study predate the infection). Cell type and time point are not known.

The V call is TRBV7-2, the J call TRBJ1-6, with D unclear. Germline V gene lookup returns CDR1 SGHTA and CDR2 FQGNSA. V shed 1 base and J shed 9 bases, with 7 bases lying between them. The CDR3 contains 13 residues. The CDR3 DNA reads as TGTGCCAGCAGCTTAGGGTGGTCTTCACCCCTCCACTTT. Translating gives CASSLGWSSPLHF.

CDR3 sequence reads: CASSLGWSGDKTQYF. The CDR3 DNA is TGCGCCAGCAGCTTGGGATGGAGCGGGGACAAGACCCAGTACTTC. This sequence joins TRBV5-1 and TRBJ2-5, with a tentative D call TRBD2 (7 bases). The CDR3 is made up of 15 amino acids. V dropped 0 bases and J dropped 6 bases, with 15 bases sitting between them. Germline values: CDR1 SGHRS, CDR2 YFSETQ.

This CDR3 is CASSQDTLKETQYF. The CDR3 coding sequence is TGTGCCAGCAGCCAAGATACACTCAAAGAGACCCAGTACTTC. V and J are TRBV3-1 and TRBJ2-5; D remains ambiguous. The CDR3 runs to 14 residues. The germline CDR1 and CDR2 sequences are LGHDT and YNNKEL (reference sequence). V was trimmed by 0 bases and J by 3 bases, leaving 8 bases between them.

V and J are TRBV7-8 and TRBJ1-5; weak D call: TRBD1 (5 bases). Germline V gene lookup returns CDR1 SGHVS and CDR2 FQNEAQ. The CDR3 has 15 amino acids. The ends were cut back, 5 bases at V and 1 base at J, with 12 bases in the middle. DNA of the CDR3: TGTGCCAGCAGCCCCGGGAGGGGAAGCAATCAGCCCCAGCATTTT. It encodes CASSPGRGSNQPQHF.

The gene calls are TRBV6-5 and TRBJ1-4; no clear D gene. Germline CDR1 and CDR2: MNHEY and SVGAGI. There are 15 residues in the CDR3. V lost 1 base, J lost 0 bases, and 6 bases lay in between. Here the CDR3 DNA reads TGTGCCAGCAGTTACTTCGGTCCAACTAATGAAAAACTGTTTTTT. Protein sequence: CASSYFGPTNEKLFF.

The chain is built from TRBV2 and TRBJ2-3; 9 bases are shared with TRBD2. The CDR3 spans 16 residues. V lost 5 bases and J lost 7; bases outside the gene matches: 13. Germline V CDR1 and CDR2: SNHLY, FYNNEI. This CDR3 is CASSLGRSGSSNTQYF. The CDR3 DNA reads as TGTGCCAGCAGTCTGGGTCGTAGCGGGAGTAGCAATACGCAGTATTTT.

The chain carries TRBV27 and TRBJ1-6; perhaps TRBD1 as D (5 bases). V was trimmed by 7 bases and J by 6 bases, leaving 13 bases between them. The CDR3 spans 14 residues. CDR1 and CDR2 from the germline V gene are MNHEY and SMNVEV (reference sequence). CDR3 in DNA: TGTGCCAGCACCCGACAGATACTTAATTCACCCCTCCACTTT. This translates into CASTRQILNSPLHF.

This clonotype was counted between two and nine times. The CDR3 nucleotides are TGTGCCAGCAGCTGGACTAGCGGGTTCAGGGATACGCAGTATTTT. Translation gives CASSWTSGFRDTQYF. The V call is TRBV7-9, the J call TRBJ2-3; TRBD2 matches 11 bases. This CDR3 spans 15 amino acids. Losses at the gene ends were 4 bases for V and 6 bases for J; bases not matched to a gene: 6. CDR1 is SEHNR and CDR2 is FQNEAQ in the germline V gene (reference sequence).

This clonotype appeared a few times. The J gene is TRBJ2-3, the V gene TRBV9; D not certain. CDR3 length: 15 residues. V dropped 0 bases and J dropped 0 bases, with 8 bases sitting between them. Per germline, CDR1 SGDLS and CDR2 YYNGEE. CDR3: CASSVGARSTDTQYF. CDR3 in DNA: TGTGCCAGCAGCGTAGGGGCGAGGAGCACAGATACGCAGTATTTT.

The chain's CDR3 is CASSPPRWDRQGSGANVLTF. In DNA, the CDR3 is TGTGCCAGCTCACCTCCTCGCTGGGACAGGCAAGGGTCGGGGGCCAACGTCCTGACTTTC. This chain uses TRBV18 with TRBJ2-6; TRBD1 aligns across 8 bases. CDR1 and CDR2 from the germline V gene are KGHSH and LQKENI. V shed 3 bases and J 4 bases; nucleotides not matched to a gene: 17. The length of the CDR3 is 20 residues.

This clonotype has just a few counts. V gene TRBV27 combines with J gene TRBJ1-2, with D hard to call. The CDR3 contains 14 residues. V lost 2 bases and J 5 bases, leaving 12 bases between the germline ends. Germline CDR1 is MNHEY and CDR2 is SMNVEV (reference sequence). The CDR3 loop reads CASSLTPAMYGYTF. The CDR3 coding sequence is TGTGCCAGCAGTTTAACTCCCGCCATGTATGGCTACACCTTC.

This chain links TRBV5-6 with TRBJ1-1, with D uncertain. Germline CDR1 reads SGHDT; CDR2 reads YYEEEE. Trimming cost V 0 bases and J 9 bases, with 6 bases left between them. CDR3 length: 11 residues. CDR3 coding DNA: TGTGCCAGCAGCTTGGGTCTTAAAGCTTTCTTT. Translated: CASSLGLKAFF.

V is TRBV29-1 and J is TRBJ2-1, with 8 bases lining up with TRBD2. CDR1 SQVTM and CDR2 ANQGSEA come from the germline V gene. This CDR3 is built from 14 residues. The J segment lost 4 bases and the V segment lost 5 bases, leaving 7 bases of the junction unmatched. The CDR3 DNA reads TGCAGCGTTCGGACGGGGGGGACGTACAATGAGCAGTTCTTC. Protein product: CSVRTGGTYNEQFF.

This rearrangement joins TRBV3-1 to TRBJ1-1, with 8 bases lining up with TRBD1. CDR1 is LGHDT, CDR2 YNNKEL, per germline (reference sequence). This CDR3 has 16 amino acids. Losses at the gene ends were 8 bases for V and 3 bases for J; bases not matched to a gene: 14. The CDR3 region is CASSTRQGARDTEAFF. CDR3 nucleotide sequence: TGTGCCAGCTCTACCCGCCAGGGGGCAAGGGACACTGAAGCTTTCTTT.

This clonotype was seen more than once but under ten times. V is TRBV7-2 and J is TRBJ1-2; 7 bases line up with TRBD1. V was pared by 1 base and J by 5 bases, with 10 bases of the junction left unmatched. This CDR3 contains 16 residues. Germline V gene data show CDR1 as SGHTA and CDR2 as FQGNSA. CDR3 sequence (DNA): TGTGCCAGCAGCTTAGACCGGAACAGGGGTATTTATGGCTACACCTTC. Residues: CASSLDRNRGIYGYTF.

This clonotype was counted between two and nine times. The V gene is TRBV15, the J gene TRBJ2-5; D possibly corresponds to TRBD1 (5 bases). Germline lookup yields CDR1 LNHNV and CDR2 YYDKDF (reference sequence). Trimming stripped 1 base from V and 1 base from J, with 16 bases between. The CDR3 contains 17 residues. The CDR3 coding sequence is TGTGCCACCAGCAGAGGTCTATCACCAGGGATCCAAGAGACCCAGTACTTC. Protein sequence: CATSRGLSPGIQETQYF.

This clonotype was counted between two and nine times. This chain links TRBV10-3 with TRBJ2-5; no clear D gene. The CDR3 totals 16 residues. Germline V gene lookup returns CDR1 ENHRY and CDR2 SYGVKD. Trimming stripped 0 bases from V and 5 bases from J, with 16 bases between. As DNA, the CDR3 is TGTGCCATCAGTGAGTCGTTTCAGGACGCCAGGGAGACCCAGTACTTC. This codes for CAISESFQDARETQYF.

This chain connects TRBV20-1 to TRBJ1-1, with D possibly TRBD1 on 5 matching bases. The CDR3 runs 13 residues. Germline-derived CDR1 and CDR2 are DFQATT and SNEGSKA (reference sequence). Trimming left V 0 bases short and J 8 bases short, with 13 bases between. The CDR3 protein is CSARDLGGAEAFF. In DNA form, the CDR3 reads TGCAGTGCTAGAGATTTAGGCGGGGCAGAAGCTTTCTTT.

The rearrangement joins TRBV5-1 to TRBJ1-4; D not certain. V lost 0 bases to trimming and J lost 0 bases, with 6 bases between them. The CDR3 totals 15 residues. CDR1 SGHRS and CDR2 YFSETQ come from the germline V gene. The CDR3 loop is CASSLGMATNEKLFF. The CDR3 nucleotides read TGCGCCAGCAGCTTGGGAATGGCAACTAATGAAAAACTGTTTTTT.

The chain carries TRBV7-9 and TRBJ2-7; no reliable D call. This CDR3 contains 16 residues. V lost 4 bases to trimming and J lost 2 bases, with 18 bases between them. CDR1 is SEHNR, CDR2 FQNEAQ, per germline (reference sequence). CDR3: CASSSPSGQTPYEQYF. In nucleotides, the CDR3 is TGTGCCAGCAGCTCCCCTTCCGGGCAGACCCCCTACGAGCAGTACTTC.

In regard to this clonotype: Sequence at one end of the junction differs from germline and may be a read error. This CDR3 is CASSPGLAGVGQFF. The CDR3, as DNA: TGTGCTAGCAGCCCGGGACTAGCGGGAGTGGGGCAGTTCTTC. This rearrangement joins TRBV7-7 to TRBJ2-5; TRBD2 aligns across 14 bases. TRBJ2-1 matches the DNA end more closely, so the J call is doubtful. The length of the CDR3 is 14 residues. In germline, CDR1 is SSHAT, CDR2 FNYEAQ (reference sequence).

This clonotype was seen only a few times. DNA of the CDR3: TGTGCCAGCTCACCATTAGGCAGGGGTCCGAACACTGAAGCTTTCTTT. Amino acid sequence: CASSPLGRGPNTEAFF. The rearrangement uses TRBV18 and TRBJ1-1; D is possibly TRBD1 (6 bases). Germline V CDR1 and CDR2: KGHSH, LQKENI. This CDR3 has 16 amino acids. V was trimmed by 2 bases and J by 1 base, leaving 14 bases between them.

This chain connects TRBV18 to TRBJ2-6, with D perhaps matching TRBD1 (5 bases). Germline CDR1 and CDR2: KGHSH and LQKENI. The ends were cut back, 5 bases at V and 2 bases at J, with 19 bases in the middle. The CDR3 covers 18 residues. Here the CDR3 DNA reads TGTGCCAGCTCAGCCACGAGGCAGGGCCACGCTGGGGCCAACGTCCTGACTTTC. Protein: CASSATRQGHAGANVLTF.

This clonotype was counted a few times. The chain couples TRBV29-1 to TRBJ2-2; weak D call: TRBD1 (6 bases). This CDR3 has 15 residues. Germline V gene data show CDR1 as SQVTM and CDR2 as ANQGSEA. V was shortened by 6 bases and J by 4 bases, with 18 bases between the two germline ends. Written as DNA, the CDR3 is TGCAGCGTCGACGGCTTCAGGGGTCTCACCGGGGAGCTGTTTTTT. It codes for CSVDGFRGLTGELFF.

This clonotype was counted between two and nine times. The chain is built from TRBV5-1 and TRBJ2-1; TRBD2 aligns across 9 bases. The CDR3 covers 17 residues. CDR1 SGHRS and CDR2 YFSETQ come from the germline V gene. V lost 5 bases and J lost 1; bases outside the gene matches: 10. The CDR3 loop reads CASRAAGGAQSYNEQFF. In nucleotides, the CDR3 is TGCGCCAGCAGGGCAGCGGGGGGAGCCCAGTCCTACAATGAGCAGTTCTTC.

The genes are TRBV5-6 and TRBJ2-5; D ambiguous. The CDR3 loop spans 11 amino acids. V lost 5 bases, J lost 4 bases, and 6 bases lay in between. CDR1 SGHDT and CDR2 YYEEEE come from the germline V gene. The CDR3 DNA is TGTGCCAGCAGTTCGGTAGAGACCCAGTACTTC. It yields the protein CASSSVETQYF.

In its sample, this clonotype was seen a few times. The V call is TRBV4-1, the J call TRBJ2-3, with TRBD1 as a possible D gene (5 bases). This CDR3 comprises 17 residues. Germline loops: CDR1 MGHRA, CDR2 YSYEKL. Trimming pared 0 bases from V and 2 bases from J, leaving 15 bases between. The CDR3 DNA sequence: TGCGCCAGCAGCCAAGAAGGGGCAGGTTTTACCACAGATACGCAGTATTTT. Amino acids: CASSQEGAGFTTDTQYF.

In this sample, this clonotype turned up a few times. The CDR3 bases are TGTGCCAGCAGCCAGCTGCCGATAGGGGGCCGGGATGAAAAACTGTTTTTT. Residues: CASSQLPIGGRDEKLFF. The V and J genes are TRBV3-1 and TRBJ1-4; 7 bases are a match to TRBD1. Germline assignment: CDR1 LGHDT and CDR2 YNNKEL (reference sequence). This CDR3 has 17 residues. V dropped 3 bases and J dropped 6; count of bases not matched to a gene: 13.